This TCR beta chain derives from a study of blood T cell repertoires in COVID-19. In the study overall: Italy, Spain and the United States were the sources of the convalescent and acute COVID-19 samples. Sources were T cells, B-cell-depleted T cells, or PBMCs; the material itself was cDNA or gDNA.

Original handling: Amplification with reference gene primers provided the estimates of nucleated cell counts. TCRdb's table, derived via immunoSEQ multiplex PCR, lists solely in-frame clones and lacks some. From that table come the V and J calls and clone size; the DNA was used to work out D and trimming. The table includes roughly 100,000 clones, over 85% detected once. Enrollment of patients from Seattle took place during active infection, with longitudinal follow-up. V trimming: 2 bases; J trimming: 5 bases; junction bases outside the gene matches: 6. Germline assignment: CDR1 LNHDA and CDR2 SQIVND (reference sequence). There are 15 residues in the CDR3.

Sequencing was carried out using peripheral blood. The gene calls are TRBV19 and TRBJ1-5, with 7 bases identical to TRBD1. The sequence came from a human donor with COVID-19, enrolled during active disease. The donor label of this sample is uncertain. The CDR3 here is CASSIRGQRDQPQHF. DNA for the CDR3: TGTGCCAGTAGTATAAGGGGACAGCGAGATCAGCCCCAGCATTTT.